One sample yielded the 27 T cell receptor beta chains listed below, sequenced in a study of cytomegalovirus exposure and HLA in healthy donors. Vbeta (60) and Jbeta (13) primers were used in the PCR. Only in-frame clones appear in the TCRdb table, and some are missing; sequencing was by immunoSEQ multiplex PCR. The table includes about 140,000 clones, around 80% detected once. The source material was PBMCs. These receptors were obtained from a man aged 35-49 years in good health and CMV-seronegative.

This chain connects TRBV6-5 to TRBJ1-1, with D unclear. This CDR3 has 14 residues. The germline gives CDR1 MNHEY, CDR2 SVGAGI. V lost 6 bases and J 5 bases, leaving 16 bases between the germline ends. CDR3 in DNA: TGTGCCAGCAGCCTAGGCGAGGGAAGGACTGAAGCTTTCTTT. Translation gives CASSLGEGRTEAFF.

This chain uses TRBV27 with TRBJ2-5; 13 nucleotides agree with TRBD2. Germline trimming cut 8 bases from V and 2 bases from J; bases unmatched to any gene: 14. The V gene's germline CDR1 is MNHEY and CDR2 SMNVEV (reference sequence). This CDR3 comprises 18 residues. The CDR3 nucleotides read TGTGCCAGCCTCCCCCGGACTAGCGGGGGACTACTGCAAGAGACCCAGTACTTC. Translating it yields CASLPRTSGGLLQETQYF.

J is TRBJ2-7 and V is TRBV5-1; the match to TRBD1 covers 9 bases. CDR3 length: 14 residues. J lost 5 bases, V lost 6 bases, and 9 bases had no gene match. Germline V gene sequence: CDR1 SGHRS, CDR2 YFSETQ. The CDR3 DNA follows: TGCGCCAGCATGTCCGGGACAGGGTTAAACGAGCAGTACTTC. The encoded protein is CASMSGTGLNEQYF. The full variable domain, with the rest looked up from reference TRBV5-1 and TRBJ2-7, is KAGVTQTPRYLIKTRGQQVTLSCSPISGHRSVSWYQQTPGQGLQFLFEYFSETQRNKGNFPGRFSGRQFSNSRSEMNVSTLELGDSALYLCASMSGTGLNEQYFGPGTRLTVT.

The genes are TRBV9 and TRBJ1-6; D is unclear. V shed 2 bases and J shed 5 bases, with 2 bases lying between them. CDR1 and CDR2 (germline): SGDLS, YYNGEE. CDR3 size: 12 residues. CDR3 nucleotides: TGTGCCAGCAGCGTCGATAATTCACCCCTCCACTTT. It encodes CASSVDNSPLHF.

This rearrangement joins TRBV5-1 to TRBJ2-3; D is uncertain. The CDR3 length is 12 residues. V lost 7 bases to trimming and J lost 3 bases, with 9 bases between them. Germline V CDR1 and CDR2: SGHRS, YFSETQ. The CDR3: CASSEETDTQYF. The CDR3 nucleotides are TGCGCCAGCTCCGAGGAGACAGATACGCAGTATTTT.

This clone was counted between two and nine times. The rearrangement links TRBV4-2 to TRBJ2-6; 14 positions match TRBD2. CDR1 is LGHNA and CDR2 is YNFKEQ in the germline V gene. The CDR3 length is 19 residues. Trimming at V came to 0 bases and at J to 3 bases, leaving 4 bases not matched to a gene. The CDR3 nucleotides read TGTGCCAGCAGCCAAGAGACTAGCGGGGGGGCTTTTGGGGCCAACGTCCTGACTTTC. It encodes CASSQETSGGAFGANVLTF.

The chain couples TRBV28 to TRBJ1-4; D gene unclear. V was clipped by 8 bases and J by 4 bases, with 14 bases between them. This CDR3 has 14 amino acids. CDR1 and CDR2 (germline): MDHEN, SYDVKM. The CDR3 region is CASHSAGYNEKLFF. The CDR3 nucleotides are TGTGCCAGCCACTCCGCGGGGTATAATGAAAAACTGTTTTTT.

This clone was detected only a few times. This chain uses TRBV4-2 with TRBJ1-1; perhaps TRBD1 as D (6 bases). Germline-derived CDR1 and CDR2 are LGHNA and YNFKEQ. The ends were cut back, 8 bases at V and 6 bases at J, with 13 bases in the middle. This CDR3 comprises 12 residues. The CDR3 region has the DNA TGTGCCAGCCGTATAGAGGGGGCTGAAGCTTTCTTT. Its translation is CASRIEGAEAFF.

This clone was observed a single time. The genes are TRBV10-2 and TRBJ1-6; D remains ambiguous. CDR3 length: 12 residues. Germline CDR1 WSHSY, CDR2 SAAADI. Deletions cut 6 bases from V and 7 bases from J, with 7 bases between. The CDR3 region is CASRGDNSPLHF. CDR3 DNA sequence: TGCGCCAGCAGAGGAGACAATTCACCCCTCCACTTT.

The gene calls are TRBV5-1 and TRBJ1-3; D possibly corresponds to TRBD1 (6 bases). This CDR3 is 16 amino acids long. V dropped 3 bases and J dropped 4 bases, with 17 bases sitting between them. CDR1 and CDR2 (germline): SGHRS, YFSETQ. CDR3 sequence: CASSWDIIDSGNTIYF. CDR3 nucleotides: TGCGCCAGCAGCTGGGACATAATCGACTCCGGAAACACCATATATTTT.

This clone was observed a single time. V usage is TRBV28 and J usage is TRBJ1-2; maybe TRBD1 (5 bases). The germline V gene encodes CDR1 MDHEN and CDR2 SYDVKM. This CDR3 has 11 residues. The ends were cut back, 9 bases at V and 4 bases at J, with 9 bases in the middle. The CDR3 nucleotides are TGTGCCAGAACAGGATTCTATGGCTACACCTTC. Protein: CARTGFYGYTF.

There are a few counts of this clone. V usage is TRBV10-3 and J usage is TRBJ2-1, with D maybe TRBD1 (5 bases). The V gene's germline CDR1 is ENHRY and CDR2 SYGVKD. The V and J ends lost 2 bases and 10 bases respectively, with 9 bases between them. The CDR3 length is 12 residues. The CDR3 sequence is CAISERQTEQFF. The CDR3 nucleotides read TGTGCCATCAGTGAGAGACAGACCGAGCAGTTCTTC.

The chain combines TRBV9 with TRBJ2-1, with 13 bases identical to TRBD2. In germline, CDR1 is SGDLS, CDR2 YYNGEE. Trimming took 3 bases from V and 8 from J; bases not matched to a gene: 8. The CDR3 consists of 16 residues. CDR3 residues: CASSAGTSGIKDEQFF. The CDR3 DNA follows: TGTGCCAGCAGCGCCGGGACTAGCGGGATTAAGGATGAGCAGTTCTTC.

V and J are TRBV5-1 and TRBJ1-1; no firm D call. Germline V lookup: CDR1 SGHRS, CDR2 YFSETQ. The CDR3 extends over 13 amino acids. Trimming cost V 2 bases and J 1 base, with 6 bases left between them. This CDR3 is CASSFGENTEAFF. The CDR3 coding sequence is TGCGCCAGCAGCTTCGGGGAGAACACTGAAGCTTTCTTT.

A single count supports this clone. The chain employs TRBV5-6 and TRBJ1-6, with 7 nucleotides matching TRBD1. In germline, CDR1 is SGHDT, CDR2 YYEEEE. This CDR3 has 14 residues. With 2 bases clipped from V and 7 bases from J, the junction kept 3 bases outside the gene matches. The DNA of the CDR3 is TGTGCCAGCAGCTTCGGCAGGGGGAATTCACCCCTCCACTTT. Protein: CASSFGRGNSPLHF.

The gene calls are TRBV30 and TRBJ1-5, with D perhaps matching TRBD1 (5 bases). V was cut by 0 bases and J by 4 bases, with 13 bases left in between. Germline assignment: CDR1 GTSNPN and CDR2 SVGIG (reference sequence). This CDR3 is built from 15 residues. The CDR3 protein is CAWSVSRAANQPQHF. The CDR3 nucleotides are TGTGCCTGGAGTGTGAGCAGGGCCGCGAATCAGCCCCAGCATTTT.

The J gene is TRBJ2-3, the V gene TRBV2, with TRBD2 matching over 11 bases. CDR3 length: 16 residues. Germline-derived CDR1 and CDR2 are SNHLY and FYNNEI. Germline trimming cut 6 bases from V and 2 bases from J; bases unmatched to any gene: 7. The CDR3 is CASRLLAGDSTDTQYF. The CDR3 DNA sequence: TGTGCCAGCAGACTACTAGCGGGGGATTCCACAGATACGCAGTATTTT. Complete variable domain (other parts from reference TRBV2 and TRBJ2-3): EPEVTQTPSHQVTQMGQEVILRCVPISNHLYFYWYRQILGQKVEFLVSFYNNEISEKSEIFDDQFSVERPDGSNFTLKIRSTKLEDSAMYFCASRLLAGDSTDTQYFGPGTRLTVL.

The DNA of the CDR3 is TGTGCCAGCAGTTTAACGGGACTTCGGTCACCCCTCCACTTT. Translated: CASSLTGLRSPLHF. The genes are TRBV28 and TRBJ1-6, with D perhaps TRBD1 (5 bases). V lost 2 bases, J lost 10 bases, and 12 bases lay in between. The CDR3 sequence is 14 residues long. CDR1 MDHEN and CDR2 SYDVKM come from the germline V gene.

The rearrangement links TRBV9 to TRBJ1-2, with D maybe TRBD1 (5 bases). Germline V gene lookup returns CDR1 SGDLS and CDR2 YYNGEE. Trimming shortened V by 0 bases and J by 7 bases, and 16 bases separated the two germline ends. CDR3 size: 15 residues. CDR3: CASSVVGREGFGYTF. The CDR3 DNA is TGTGCCAGCAGCGTAGTGGGCAGGGAGGGCTTTGGCTACACCTTC.

The chain recombines TRBV10-2 with TRBJ1-1; 10 bases are a match to TRBD1. The CDR3 consists of 14 residues. CDR1 and CDR2 from the germline V gene are WSHSY and SAAADI. The J segment lost 4 bases and the V segment lost 8 bases, leaving 7 bases of the junction unmatched. The CDR3 protein is CASLTGGSSTEAFF. The DNA for the CDR3 is TGCGCCAGCTTGACAGGGGGCTCGAGCACTGAAGCTTTCTTT.

This clone appeared a single time. The chain has TRBV9 and TRBJ2-3; the match to TRBD2 covers 8 bases. The V gene end was trimmed by 0 bases and the J gene end by 4 bases; junction bases not matched to a gene: 7. Germline loops: CDR1 SGDLS, CDR2 YYNGEE. The CDR3 extends over 16 amino acids. CDR3 amino acids: CASSVGDSREADTQYF. CDR3 coding DNA: TGTGCCAGCAGCGTAGGCGACTCGCGGGAGGCAGATACGCAGTATTTT.

The sample holds a few counts of this clone. The chain links TRBV5-1 to TRBJ1-4, with 7 nucleotides matching TRBD1. The CDR3 is made up of 16 amino acids. The V gene end was trimmed by 4 bases and the J gene end by 0 bases; junction bases not matched to a gene: 6. Germline V gene data show CDR1 as SGHRS and CDR2 as YFSETQ. This CDR3 reads CASSPGDSATNEKLFF. CDR3 bases: TGCGCCAGCAGCCCTGGGGACAGCGCAACTAATGAAAAACTGTTTTTT. Using reference TRBV5-1 and TRBJ1-4 for the parts outside the CDR3, the full variable domain is KAGVTQTPRYLIKTRGQQVTLSCSPISGHRSVSWYQQTPGQGLQFLFEYFSETQRNKGNFPGRFSGRQFSNSRSEMNVSTLELGDSALYLCASSPGDSATNEKLFFGSGTQLSVL.

The chain uses TRBV5-6 and TRBJ1-2; TRBD1 agrees at 8 bases. The CDR3 spans 13 residues. Germline-derived CDR1 and CDR2 are SGHDT and YYEEEE. With V trimmed by 4 bases and J by 8 bases, 7 bases remained unmatched. The CDR3 DNA is TGTGCCAGCAGCCGACAGGGGCAGAGCGGCTACACCTTC. It codes for CASSRQGQSGYTF.

This rearrangement joins TRBV10-1 to TRBJ2-1; D call uncertain. V lost 4 bases to trimming and J lost 5 bases, with 12 bases between them. Per germline, CDR1 WNHNN and CDR2 SYGVQD (reference sequence). The CDR3 has 14 residues. CDR3 DNA sequence: TGCGCCAGCAGTGTTAACTTACGGGACAATGAGCAGTTCTTC. Translation: CASSVNLRDNEQFF.

This chain connects TRBV7-9 to TRBJ1-1; TRBD1 agrees at 8 bases. V trimming: 6 bases; J trimming: 4 bases; junction bases outside the gene matches: 10. This CDR3 spans 15 amino acids. Germline CDR1 reads SEHNR; CDR2 reads FQNEAQ (reference sequence). CDR3 residues: CASRRATGGFTEAFF. The CDR3 DNA follows: TGTGCCAGCAGACGCGCAACAGGGGGTTTCACTGAAGCTTTCTTT.

V gene TRBV6-5 combines with J gene TRBJ1-6; a weak D match, TRBD1 (6 bases). CDR1 is MNHEY, CDR2 SVGAGI, per germline. With 5 bases removed from V and 4 bases from J, the gap between germline ends came to 6 bases. This CDR3 spans 13 amino acids. The CDR3 loop reads CASSGQYNSPLHF. The DNA of the CDR3 is TGTGCCAGCAGTGGACAGTATAATTCACCCCTCCACTTT.

This rearrangement joins TRBV7-8 to TRBJ2-7; D unclear. CDR3 length equals 11 residues. V lost 2 bases to trimming and J lost 7 bases, with 6 bases between them. Germline values: CDR1 SGHVS, CDR2 FQNEAQ. CDR3 residues: CASSLTWEQYF. Here the CDR3 DNA reads TGTGCCAGCAGCTTAACTTGGGAGCAGTACTTC.